This passage covers 8 T cell receptor beta chains from one sample sequenced in a study of T cells in Graves' hyperthyroidism and ophthalmopathy. RNA transcripts yielded amplified TCR beta CDR3 regions. An initial round of RT-PCR targeting the TCR CDR3 relied on the HTBI primer set. TCRdb fed the multiplex PCR reads into MiXCR, producing one record per CDR3 protein. The table has 500,000 to 650,000 distinct CDR3 sequences, under 20% seen once; the top ten hold around 17%. The specimen was blood. Every receptor here comes from a woman aged 18-29 years with Graves' ophthalmopathy.

The V and J genes are TRBV14 and TRBJ2-6, with unresolved D. The CDR3 runs 16 residues. Trimming stripped 0 bases from V and 1 base from J, with 7 bases between. CDR1 is SGHDN and CDR2 is FVKESK in the germline V gene. The CDR3 is CASSQDFPSGANVLTF. The DNA of the CDR3 is TGTGCCAGCAGCCAAGATTTTCCATCTGGGGCCAACGTCCTGACTTTC.

This clonotype was observed at least ten times. The rearrangement links TRBV28 to TRBJ2-4; TRBD1 might be the D (6 bases). V shed 7 bases and J shed 3 bases, with 10 bases lying between them. The CDR3 loop spans 13 amino acids. The germline CDR1 and CDR2 sequences are MDHEN and SYDVKM. The CDR3 DNA reads TGTGCCAGCACAGGGGATGGCAAAAACATTCAGTACTTC. Encoded protein: CASTGDGKNIQYF.

The V and J genes are TRBV4-3 and TRBJ1-2, with 9 bases fitting TRBD1. V dropped 2 bases and J dropped 8; count of bases not matched to a gene: 9. Germline V gives CDR1 LGHNA, CDR2 YSLEER. This CDR3 contains 15 residues. Here the CDR3 reads CASSQQDRGSNGYTF. The CDR3 DNA reads as TGCGCCAGCAGCCAACAGGACAGGGGTTCTAACGGCTACACCTTC.

To note about this clonotype: A read error may account for a junction end that differs from germline. V is TRBV9 and J is TRBJ2-2, with D unresolved. Germline V gene sequence: CDR1 SGDLS, CDR2 YYNGEE. The CDR3 runs to 15 residues. In nucleotides, the CDR3 is TGTGCCAGCGGCGTAGAATGGGCGGTAGGCGGGGAGCTGTTTTTT. Residues: CASGVEWAVGGELFF.

This clonotype was observed many times. The chain uses TRBV6-5 and TRBJ2-2; 7 bases are a match to TRBD1. CDR1 and CDR2 (germline): MNHEY, SVGAGI. CDR3 length: 16 amino acids. V shed 0 bases and J 5 bases; nucleotides not matched to a gene: 6. The CDR3 DNA is TGTGCCAGCAGTTACTCGAGGGACAGTAGGACCGGGGAGCTGTTTTTT. The encoded protein is CASSYSRDSRTGELFF.

This clonotype occurred many times. V and J are TRBV28 and TRBJ2-5; D might be TRBD2 (5 bases). Germline CDR1 and CDR2: MDHEN and SYDVKM. The CDR3 sequence is 15 residues long. Trimming stripped 6 bases from V and 3 bases from J, with 17 bases between. The CDR3 is CASSPMTEEEETQYF. CDR3 bases: TGTGCCAGCAGCCCTATGACGGAGGAGGAAGAGACCCAGTACTTC.

This clonotype has ten or more counts. The chain recombines TRBV11-2 with TRBJ2-2; the D call may be TRBD1 or TRBD2 (5 bases each). This CDR3 region has 19 residues. V gave up 5 bases and J gave up 5 bases, with 27 bases separating them. CDR1 and CDR2 (germline): SGHAT, FQNNGV. CDR3 nucleotides: TGTGCCAGCAGCCCAGAGGGGACCGCACTACCCTCGCGGACCGGGGAGCTGTTTTTT. Its translation is CASSPEGTALPSRTGELFF.

This clonotype was detected ten times or more. The chain joins TRBV20-1 to TRBJ1-2, with D maybe TRBD1 (5 bases). The V end lost 5 bases, the J end lost 6 bases, and 19 bases lay between the germline ends. Looked up from germline, CDR1 is DFQATT and CDR2 is SNEGSKA (reference sequence). This CDR3 spans 14 amino acids. CDR3 bases: TGCAGTGCTGTGCCCCTAGGGGAGGGGAATGGCTACACCTTC. It is translated as CSAVPLGEGNGYTF.